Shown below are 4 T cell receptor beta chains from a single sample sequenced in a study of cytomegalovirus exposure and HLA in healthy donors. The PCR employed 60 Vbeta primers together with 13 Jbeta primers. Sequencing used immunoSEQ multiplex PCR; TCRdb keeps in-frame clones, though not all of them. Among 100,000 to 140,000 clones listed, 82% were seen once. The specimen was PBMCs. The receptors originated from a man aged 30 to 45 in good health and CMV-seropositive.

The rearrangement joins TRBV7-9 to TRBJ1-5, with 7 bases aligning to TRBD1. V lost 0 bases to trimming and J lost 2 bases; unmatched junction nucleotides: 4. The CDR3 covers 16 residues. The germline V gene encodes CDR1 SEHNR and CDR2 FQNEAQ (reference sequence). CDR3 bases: TGTGCCAGCAGCTTAGCAGGGGGCTTGGGCAATCAGCCCCAGCATTTT. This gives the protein CASSLAGGLGNQPQHF.

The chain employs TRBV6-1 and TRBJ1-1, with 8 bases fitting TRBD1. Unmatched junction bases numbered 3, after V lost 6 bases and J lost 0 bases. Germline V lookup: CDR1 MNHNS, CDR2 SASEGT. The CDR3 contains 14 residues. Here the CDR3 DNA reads TGTGCCAGCAGGGACAGGGCTATGAACACTGAAGCTTTCTTT. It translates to CASRDRAMNTEAFF.

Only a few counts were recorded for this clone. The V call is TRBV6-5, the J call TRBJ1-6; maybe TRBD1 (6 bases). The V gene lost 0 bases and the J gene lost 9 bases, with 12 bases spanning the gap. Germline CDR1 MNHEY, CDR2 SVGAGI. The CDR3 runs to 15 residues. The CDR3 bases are TGTGCCAGCAGTTACTCGATACAGGGTGCTTCACCCCTCCACTTT. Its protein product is CASSYSIQGASPLHF.

This chain's CDR3 is CASSQVPPTGYNEQFF. Written as DNA, the CDR3 is TGCGCCAGCAGCCAAGTTCCACCGACTGGCTACAATGAGCAGTTCTTC. V and J are TRBV4-1 and TRBJ2-1; D gene ambiguous. Looked up from germline, CDR1 is MGHRA and CDR2 is YSYEKL. The CDR3 sequence is 16 residues long. The ends were cut back, 1 base at V and 3 bases at J, with 13 bases in the middle.